A single sample is the source of the 10 T cell receptor beta chains below, sequenced in a study of T cells after somatic rescue of genetic block. Assay used: immunoSEQ multiplex PCR; TCRdb lists only in-frame clones, some missing. This sample has under 150,000 clones, with around 90% found just once. Sample: peripheral blood mononuclear cells (PBMCs). Receptor source: a woman between 18 and 29 years old.

J is TRBJ2-4 and V is TRBV6-5; tentative D call: TRBD1 (6 bases). V was shortened by 5 bases and J by 7 bases, with 12 bases between the two germline ends. The CDR3 is 13 residues long. From germline, CDR1 is MNHEY and CDR2 SVGAGI. CDR3 sequence reads: CASSTGQRNIQYF. CDR3 sequence (DNA): TGTGCCAGCAGTACGGGACAAAGGAACATTCAGTACTTC.

This rearrangement joins TRBV28 to TRBJ1-3, with D possibly being TRBD1 (5 bases). CDR3 length: 14 amino acids. Trimming removed 6 bases at V and 0 bases at J, with 9 bases between. Germline V gene sequence: CDR1 MDHEN, CDR2 SYDVKM. CDR3 residues: CASSSDSSGNTIYF. As DNA, the CDR3 is TGTGCCAGCAGCTCTGACAGCTCTGGAAACACCATATATTTT.

V gene TRBV7-3 combines with J gene TRBJ1-2, with a weak D call TRBD1 (6 bases). Germline lookup yields CDR1 SGHTA and CDR2 FQGTGA. The CDR3 is 13 residues long. The V gene lost 5 bases and the J gene lost 8 bases, with 15 bases spanning the gap. The CDR3 bases are TGTGCCAGCAGCCCTGGGGAGGGGGTGGGCTACACCTTC. Protein sequence: CASSPGEGVGYTF.

V is TRBV30 and J is TRBJ1-4, with D tentatively TRBD1 (5 bases). The CDR3 loop spans 13 amino acids. Trimming cost V 1 base and J 8 bases, with 11 bases left between them. Germline CDR1 is GTSNPN and CDR2 is SVGIG (reference sequence). The CDR3 loop is CAWSGGRGEKLFF. CDR3 coding DNA: TGTGCCTGGAGTGGGGGCCGGGGCGAAAAACTGTTTTTT.

The rearrangement uses TRBV28 and TRBJ2-7; possible D gene TRBD2, 6 bases. CDR3 length: 15 amino acids. Trimming cost V 2 bases and J 2 bases, with 13 bases left between them. Germline CDR1 MDHEN, CDR2 SYDVKM. Here the CDR3 reads CASSLAGPPPYEQYF. Here the CDR3 DNA reads TGTGCCAGCAGTTTAGCGGGGCCCCCTCCCTACGAGCAGTACTTC.

The genes are TRBV9 and TRBJ2-1, with D tentatively TRBD1 or TRBD2 (6 bases each). Trimming removed 3 bases from V and 9 bases from J, with 31 bases in between. Germline V gene sequence: CDR1 SGDLS, CDR2 YYNGEE. The CDR3 has 19 residues. In DNA, the CDR3 is TGTGCCAGCAGCGCGACGGGGGCCACGGTGGGTCTAGGGTGGGGTGAGCAGTTCTTC. It encodes CASSATGATVGLGWGEQFF.

V usage is TRBV7-9 and J usage is TRBJ1-2; no firm D call. Germline loops: CDR1 SEHNR, CDR2 FQNEAQ (reference sequence). Deletions cut 6 bases from V and 4 bases from J, with 6 bases between. The CDR3 has 11 residues. CDR3 residues: CASSGGYGYTF. CDR3 nucleotide sequence: TGTGCCAGCAGTGGAGGCTATGGCTACACCTTC. The full variable domain, in which reference TRBV7-9 and TRBJ1-2 provide the parts outside the CDR3, is DTGVSQNPRHKITKRGQNVTFRCDPISEHNRLYWYRQTLGQGPEFLTYFQNEAQLEKSRLLSDRFSAERPKGSFSTLEIQRTEQGDSAMYLCASSGGYGYTFGSGTRLTVV.

This chain links TRBV19 with TRBJ2-7; D is unclear. Between the trimmed V and J ends, which lost 6 bases and 1 base, there was a span of 13 bases. Germline V gene lookup returns CDR1 LNHDA and CDR2 SQIVND (reference sequence). The CDR3 is 14 residues long. The CDR3 DNA is TGTGCCAGTAGCACCATAGACACTTCCTACGAGCAGTACTTC. This translates into CASSTIDTSYEQYF.

The chain links TRBV5-1 to TRBJ1-1, with D tentatively TRBD1 (6 bases). V was cut by 5 bases and J by 1 base, with 15 bases left in between. Looked up from germline, CDR1 is SGHRS and CDR2 is YFSETQ. The CDR3 has 15 residues. CDR3 amino acids: CASSSGGARNTEAFF. CDR3 in DNA: TGCGCCAGCAGTTCTGGGGGGGCCAGGAACACTGAAGCTTTCTTT.

The chain recombines TRBV4-3 with TRBJ1-2; D is unclear. The germline CDR1 and CDR2 sequences are LGHNA and YSLEER. This CDR3 spans 14 amino acids. V dropped 2 bases and J dropped 1 base, with 8 bases sitting between them. Here the CDR3 DNA reads TGCGCCAGCAGCCAAATTCGCGGTAACTATGGCTACACCTTC. It translates to CASSQIRGNYGYTF.